This TCR beta chain was recovered during a study of Ad26.COV2.S vaccination and SARS-CoV-2 variants. Study findings and constraints: The authors reported substantial breadth in spike-specific CD8+ and CD4+ T cell responses after vaccination. Vaccinees displayed broader spike-specific TCR repertoires than placebo recipients.

V was trimmed by 5 bases and J by 1 base, leaving 8 bases between them. The CDR3 consists of 13 residues. Germline loops: CDR1 LNHDA, CDR2 SQIVND (reference sequence). Remarks on this clone: What it recognizes is unknown.

Sequenced by immunoSEQ multiplex PCR; TCRdb stores in-frame clones only, minus some. The data contain tens of thousands of clones, roughly four fifths of them singletons. The TCR comes from a human donor who had recovered from COVID-19. This material consisted of peripheral blood, taken after recovery from COVID-19. This rearrangement joins TRBV19 to TRBJ2-5; possibly TRBD1 for D (5 bases). CDR3 nucleotides: TGTGCCAGTAGTCCAGACAGCCAAGAGACCCAGTACTTC. It codes for CASSPDSQETQYF.